The rows below give T cell receptor beta chains drawn from one sample of a study of blood T cells in healthy people across ages. From the 5' RACE reads, TCRdb called clonotypes with MiXCR, one entry per CDR3 protein. The sample yields about 640,000 distinct CDR3 sequences, approximately 59% seen once. Source material: blood. All receptors derive from a man between 60 and 75 years old in good health. CDR3s include the opening cysteine and the closing phenylalanine or tryptophan. A D gene is named only where the DNA matches it firmly. Not all rows give a size; the values are once, few, many and, for expanded clones, a class.

j_call: TRBJ2-1
clone_size: few
d_call: NA
v_call: TRBV29-1
cdr3_aa: CSARGTSYNEQFF
cdr3_nt: TGCAGCGCGAGGGGGACTTCATACAATGAGCAGTTCTTC

j_call: TRBJ1-2
clone_size: few
d_call: TRBD1
v_call: TRBV6-6
cdr3_aa: CASRGTGGSYGYTF
cdr3_nt: TGTGCCAGCAGAGGGACAGGGGGCTCGTATGGCTACACCTTC

j_call: TRBJ1-2
clone_size: NA
d_call: NA
v_call: TRBV3-1
cdr3_aa: CASSHAAGSGDYGYTF
cdr3_nt: TGTGCCAGCAGCCATGCCGCGGGGAGCGGGGACTATGGCTACACCTTC

j_call: TRBJ2-7
clone_size: NA
d_call: TRBD1
v_call: TRBV27
cdr3_aa: CASSLFGTGDEQYF
cdr3_nt: TGTGCCAGCAGTTTATTCGGGACAGGGGACGAGCAGTACTTC

j_call: TRBJ2-1
clone_size: many
d_call: TRBD2
v_call: TRBV28
cdr3_aa: CASSFLAGAYNEQFF
cdr3_nt: TGTGCCAGCAGTTTCCTAGCGGGGGCGTACAATGAGCAGTTCTTC

j_call: TRBJ2-7
clone_size: once
d_call: NA
v_call: TRBV3-1
cdr3_aa: CASSQESLQRSPCEQYF
cdr3_nt: TGTGCCAGCAGCCAAGAGTCTCTGCAGAGAAGTCCCTGCGAGCAGTACTTC

j_call: TRBJ2-5
clone_size: few
d_call: NA
v_call: TRBV3-1
cdr3_aa: CASSQQPTQETQYF
cdr3_nt: TGTGCCAGCAGCCAACAACCAACTCAAGAGACCCAGTACTTC

j_call: TRBJ2-6
clone_size: NA
d_call: NA
v_call: TRBV4-2
cdr3_aa: CASSQAGPRDTLTF
cdr3_nt: TGTGCCAGCAGCCAAGCGGGCCCCCGGGACACCCTGACTTTC

j_call: TRBJ2-7
clone_size: NA
d_call: TRBD1
v_call: TRBV4-1
cdr3_aa: CASSQESRTGRSEQYF
cdr3_nt: TGCGCCAGCAGCCAAGAATCCCGGACAGGGCGATCCGAGCAGTACTTC

j_call: TRBJ2-7
clone_size: NA
d_call: NA
v_call: TRBV6-5
cdr3_aa: CASSSNSLDEQYF
cdr3_nt: TGTGCCAGCAGTAGTAATTCCCTAGACGAGCAGTACTTC

j_call: TRBJ2-2
clone_size: NA
d_call: NA
v_call: TRBV29-1
cdr3_aa: CSVGKGQLNTGELFF
cdr3_nt: TGCAGCGTAGGAAAGGGACAATTGAACACCGGGGAGCTGTTTTTT

j_call: TRBJ2-7
clone_size: NA
d_call: TRBD2
v_call: TRBV5-6
cdr3_aa: CASNLGTTSGLEQYF
cdr3_nt: TGTGCCAGCAACTTAGGTACGACTAGCGGGCTGGAGCAGTACTTC

j_call: TRBJ1-2
clone_size: NA
d_call: NA
v_call: TRBV27
cdr3_aa: CASSLWGAEVPIDGYTF
cdr3_nt: TGTGCCAGCAGTTTATGGGGGGCGGAAGTCCCGATCGATGGCTACACCTTC

j_call: TRBJ1-1
clone_size: NA
d_call: TRBD1
v_call: TRBV6-1
cdr3_aa: CASSGGQGVWDTEAFF
cdr3_nt: TGTGCCAGCAGTGGGGGACAGGGGGTCTGGGACACTGAAGCTTTCTTT

j_call: TRBJ1-1
clone_size: NA
d_call: NA
v_call: TRBV6-2/TRBV6-3
cdr3_aa: CASSTTLNTEAFF
cdr3_nt: TGTGCCAGCAGTACCACATTGAACACTGAAGCTTTCTTT

j_call: TRBJ2-1
clone_size: NA
d_call: NA
v_call: TRBV28
cdr3_aa: CASSVPSSYNEQFF
cdr3_nt: TGTGCCAGCAGTGTTCCAAGCTCCTACAATGAGCAGTTCTTC

j_call: TRBJ2-3
clone_size: NA
d_call: TRBD2
v_call: TRBV5-4
cdr3_aa: CASSSPAGGGDKTDTQYF
cdr3_nt: TGTGCCAGCAGCTCTCCGGCGGGAGGGGGGGATAAAACAGATACGCAGTATTTT

j_call: TRBJ2-4
clone_size: few
d_call: NA
v_call: TRBV7-2
cdr3_aa: CASNLPLGGGRWEQYF
cdr3_nt: TGTGCCAGCAACCTACCCCTTGGGGGGGGGCGGTGGGAGCAGTACTTC

j_call: TRBJ2-7
clone_size: NA
d_call: NA
v_call: TRBV25-1
cdr3_aa: CASNPVGRYEQYF
cdr3_nt: TGTGCCAGCAACCCGGTGGGAAGGTACGAGCAGTACTTC

j_call: TRBJ2-1
clone_size: NA
d_call: NA
v_call: TRBV24-1
cdr3_aa: CATSGAGSDLWRQFF
cdr3_nt: TGTGCCACCAGTGGGGCAGGTTCGGATCTTTGGCGGCAGTTCTTC

j_call: TRBJ2-3
clone_size: NA
d_call: NA
v_call: TRBV5-1
cdr3_aa: CASSVRDPGFGDTQYF
cdr3_nt: TGCGCCAGCAGCGTCCGGGACCCAGGGTTTGGGGATACGCAGTATTTT

j_call: TRBJ2-5
clone_size: NA
d_call: TRBD1
v_call: TRBV7-2
cdr3_aa: CASSFSDRGWQETQYF
cdr3_nt: TGTGCCAGCAGCTTTTCCGACAGGGGATGGCAAGAGACCCAGTACTTC

j_call: TRBJ1-2
clone_size: NA
d_call: NA
v_call: TRBV4-1
cdr3_aa: CASSQDYGTNYGYTF
cdr3_nt: TGCGCCAGCAGCCAAGATTACGGCACTAACTATGGCTACACCTTC

j_call: TRBJ1-5
clone_size: NA
d_call: NA
v_call: TRBV20-1
cdr3_aa: CSALSWDPIGNQPQHF
cdr3_nt: TGCAGTGCCCTTTCCTGGGACCCCATAGGCAATCAGCCCCAGCATTTT

j_call: TRBJ2-5
clone_size: NA
d_call: NA
v_call: TRBV10-2
cdr3_aa: CASHATGMETQYF
cdr3_nt: TGCGCCAGCCATGCCACAGGGATGGAGACCCAGTACTTC

j_call: TRBJ1-2
clone_size: NA
d_call: NA
v_call: TRBV11-2
cdr3_aa: CASSIGRNGYTF
cdr3_nt: TGTGCCAGCAGTATCGGACGGAATGGCTACACCTTC

j_call: TRBJ2-1
clone_size: few
d_call: NA
v_call: TRBV7-2
cdr3_aa: CASSLVSSSYNEQFF
cdr3_nt: TGTGCCAGCAGCTTAGTTTCGAGCTCCTACAATGAGCAGTTCTTC

j_call: TRBJ1-5
clone_size: NA
d_call: NA
v_call: TRBV10-3
cdr3_aa: CAISESEAQPQHF
cdr3_nt: TGTGCCATCAGTGAGTCGGAGGCTCAGCCCCAGCATTTT

j_call: TRBJ1-2
clone_size: NA
d_call: NA
v_call: TRBV20-1
cdr3_aa: CSAREGAGSGYGYTF
cdr3_nt: TGCAGTGCTAGAGAAGGGGCAGGGAGTGGTTATGGCTACACCTTC

j_call: TRBJ2-1
clone_size: NA
d_call: NA
v_call: TRBV11-2
cdr3_aa: CASSVGGGWEQFF
cdr3_nt: TGTGCAAGCAGCGTAGGGGGAGGTTGGGAGCAGTTCTTC

j_call: TRBJ2-5
clone_size: NA
d_call: NA
v_call: TRBV4-1
cdr3_aa: CASSQEPQGQETQYF
cdr3_nt: TGCGCCAGCAGCCAAGAGCCGCAGGGGCAAGAGACCCAGTACTTC

j_call: TRBJ2-3
clone_size: NA
d_call: TRBD1
v_call: TRBV2
cdr3_aa: CASSGDRAGDTQYF
cdr3_nt: TGTGCCAGCAGTGGAGACAGGGCCGGAGATACGCAGTATTTT

j_call: TRBJ2-5
clone_size: NA
d_call: TRBD2
v_call: TRBV5-4
cdr3_aa: CASSSPGGAGAQYF
cdr3_nt: TGTGCCAGCAGCTCCCCGGGGGGGGCTGGAGCCCAGTACTTC

j_call: TRBJ2-1
clone_size: NA
d_call: NA
v_call: TRBV3-1
cdr3_aa: CASSQQRDLGVQQFF
cdr3_nt: TGTGCCAGCAGCCAACAAAGGGATTTGGGCGTACAGCAGTTCTTC

j_call: TRBJ1-2
clone_size: NA
d_call: NA
v_call: TRBV5-1
cdr3_aa: CASRQGPDYGYTF
cdr3_nt: TGCGCCAGCAGACAGGGCCCGGACTATGGCTACACCTTC

j_call: TRBJ2-7
clone_size: NA
d_call: TRBD1
v_call: TRBV7-2
cdr3_aa: CASSAGTVGEQYF
cdr3_nt: TGTGCCAGCAGCGCCGGGACAGTTGGCGAGCAGTACTTC

j_call: TRBJ2-7
clone_size: many
d_call: NA
v_call: TRBV20-1
cdr3_aa: CSARMDGQDRGKGQYF
cdr3_nt: TGCAGTGCTAGGATGGATGGACAGGATCGGGGGAAGGGGCAGTACTTC

j_call: TRBJ2-7
clone_size: NA
d_call: TRBD2
v_call: TRBV29-1
cdr3_aa: CSVGSAGGNEQYF
cdr3_nt: TGCAGCGTTGGTTCGGCGGGGGGTAACGAGCAGTACTTC

j_call: TRBJ2-1
clone_size: few
d_call: TRBD2
v_call: TRBV7-9
cdr3_aa: CASSVGLAAEQFF
cdr3_nt: TGTGCCAGCAGCGTAGGACTAGCGGCCGAGCAGTTCTTC

j_call: TRBJ1-1
clone_size: NA
d_call: TRBD1
v_call: TRBV6-6
cdr3_aa: CASRPNPGQGRAFF
cdr3_nt: TGTGCCAGCAGACCAAATCCGGGACAGGGGAGAGCTTTCTTT

j_call: TRBJ2-3
clone_size: NA
d_call: TRBD1
v_call: TRBV20-1
cdr3_aa: CSARGQGLISTDTQYF
cdr3_nt: TGCAGTGCTAGGGGACAGGGGCTAATCTCCACAGATACGCAGTATTTT

j_call: TRBJ2-7
clone_size: few
d_call: NA
v_call: TRBV6-6
cdr3_aa: CASASGGYEQYF
cdr3_nt: TGTGCCAGCGCCTCAGGGGGGTACGAGCAGTACTTC

j_call: TRBJ2-1
clone_size: few
d_call: TRBD2
v_call: TRBV5-1
cdr3_aa: CASSLRTSGGHEQFF
cdr3_nt: TGCGCCAGCAGCTTAAGGACTAGCGGGGGACATGAGCAGTTCTTC

j_call: TRBJ1-5
clone_size: NA
d_call: TRBD1
v_call: TRBV6-5
cdr3_aa: CASSPTGENQPQHF
cdr3_nt: TGTGCCAGCAGTCCGACAGGGGAAAATCAGCCCCAGCATTTT

j_call: TRBJ1-2
clone_size: few
d_call: NA
v_call: TRBV10-3
cdr3_aa: CATQRGQGGGYTF
cdr3_nt: TGTGCCACCCAAAGAGGGCAGGGCGGTGGCTACACCTTC

j_call: TRBJ1-5
clone_size: NA
d_call: NA
v_call: TRBV6-1
cdr3_aa: CASKEGSSDQPQHF
cdr3_nt: TGTGCCAGCAAGGAGGGCAGCTCAGATCAGCCCCAGCATTTT